This T cell receptor (beta chain) was captured by sequencing in a study of shared clonotypes between healthy human individuals (dated by TCRdb to the early 2020s). About the study as a whole: The cohort comprised a couple of women and a few men aged 18 to 49 years. Per donor, three plates each were used for CD4 naive and CD4 memory, two for CD8 naive, and one for CD8 memory. Different laboratories and diverse techniques were used to prepare libraries and sequence TCR repertoires, to increase sequencing depth and limit assay-specific biases. To estimate repertoire size and how much clonotypes are shared between individuals, the study performed deep sequencing of blood TCR repertoires from a handful of healthy adults. Per donor, leukapheresis produced somewhere between about 0.8 and 9.5 billion PBMCs. The investigation overall reported the following: Sampling was limited to blood, and TCR repertoires in tissue likely differ from TCR repertoires in blood. The genetic and exposure-history diversity represented was limited by the small number of donors. Rarefaction of sorted-subset datasets indicated incomplete sequencing despite the large sequencing depth. Based on pairwise subsampling, the degree of clonotype sharing among donors was expected to be affected by sequencing depth. Naive subsets generally had larger estimated clonotype richness than memory subsets did. When four donors were compared, the shared fraction of clonotypes was about 5% for naive CD4, approximately 3.5% for naive CD8, 2% to 2.5% for memory CD4, and less than 0.5% for memory CD8. Compared with non-shared clonotypes, clonotypes shared by all four sorted-subset donors had higher generation probabilities.

CD8 naive samples were obtained by positive selection for CCR7 among CD45RO-negative cells, yielding a CD45RA+CCR7+ population from which TemRA cells were excluded. Donors were healthy HIV-negative adults with no recently reported acute infections or vaccinations. Only Caucasian adults living in Nashville, Tennessee, USA were represented among the donors. After blood collection by leukapheresis, PBMCs were isolated using Ficoll-Histopaque density gradient centrifugation and then cryopreserved in the vapor phase of liquid nitrogen. Purity and quantity of every magnetically sorted T cell population were checked by analytical flow cytometry. Genomic DNA was isolated from each sorted fraction and quantified by UV absorbance on a Nanodrop 2000c. Using the deep immunoSEQ assay, multiplex PCR amplified TCR CDR3 regions from genomic DNA. Extracted genomic DNA from each cell subset was spread evenly across all wells of several immunoSEQ 96-well plates, with each plate serving as a replicate. For sorted subsets, 150 to 250 ng of genomic DNA, equivalent to roughly 30,000 T cell genomes, went into each replicate PCR. The purified libraries were quantified using a Qubit 3.0 fluorometer, sized with a Bioanalyzer 2100, and then quantified again using the KAPA Library Quantification kit. A separate single-read 150-cycle Illumina NextSeq 550 flow cell was used to sequence each immunoSEQ 96-well plate. Turning to the authors' computational methods: Because the immunoSEQ output included only junctional sequences and no quality scores, the filtering could not be the same as the filtering used for full-length reads. To assign V/J genes and CDR3, sequences were annotated using PyIR, a Python wrapper for IgBLAST v1.9, with IMGT germline references. Reads with weak V/J assignments (E-value above 1e-6), missing CDR3, stop codons, out-of-frame junctions, or ambiguous translated residues were removed. A V3J clonotype was defined by an identical inferred V gene, J gene, and CDR3 amino acid sequence. To compute the percentage overlap between repertoires, the number of shared unique clonotypes was divided by the size of the smaller repertoire. Repertoire richness was assessed with RTK rarefaction, the Chao1 estimator, and Recon v2.1 estimates of unobserved clonotypes. Generation probabilities for all TCRbeta clonotypes obtained by the gDNA method from a handful of donors were computed using OLGA. This immuneACCESS table, as held by TCRdb, lists in-frame sequences with V and J called but not all clones. Of the missing ones, under half trace to an unresolved V gene in checked studies; the others have no known cause. D and trimming were read from the DNA, whereas the V and J calls and clone size are those reported in that table. This sample lists 2 million to 2.5 million clones; just over 90% were detected once. The ten largest make up 1.5% to 2% of the sample.

To note about this clone: Its target antigen remains unknown. Per-base qualities were not stored, and no clone one base away is much larger.

The germline V gene (reference sequence) gives CDR1 as MNHEY and CDR2 as SMNVEV. The CDR3, cysteine through phenylalanine, is 13 amino acids long. Only the CDR3 DNA is retained, 39 bases long and in frame from the first base. In this chain, TRBV27 is recombined with TRBJ2-5; a tentative D call is TRBD1 (5 bases match). The J call may be incorrect, as the DNA end agrees better with TRBJ2-7. The TCR was taken from a young man in good health. Some clones in this sample may be carry-over from other donors' samples. The specimen sequenced was naive CD8+ T cells from PBMCs. Taken with the paper, the label for cell subset or site translates to: CD45RA+CCR7+. This receptor has the CDR3 CASRNRISYEQYF. The sequence in DNA is TGTGCCAGCAGGAACAGGATCTCCTACGAGCAGTACTTC.